These 12 T cell receptor beta chains were all obtained from the same sample, sequenced in a study of technical replicates of blood from several donors. This table comes from immunoSEQ multiplex PCR, and its TCRdb copy is limited to in-frame clones, with some not included. The sample records about 15,000 clones, around 84% being singletons. Sample: PBMCs. Every receptor here comes from a human donor in good health.

The V gene is TRBV9, the J gene TRBJ2-5; TRBD2 aligns across 12 bases. This CDR3 has 18 residues. The V segment lost 2 bases and the J segment 5 bases; nucleotides outside the gene matches: 13. Germline V lookup: CDR1 SGDLS, CDR2 YYNGEE. DNA of the CDR3: TGTGCCAGCAGCGTTGGCCGGAGACTAGCGGGAGAGGGGGAGACCCAGTACTTC. It yields the protein CASSVGRRLAGEGETQYF.

The gene calls are TRBV28 and TRBJ2-7; 7 nucleotides line up with TRBD1. The V gene's germline CDR1 is MDHEN and CDR2 SYDVKM. The CDR3 consists of 18 residues. V was pared by 6 bases and J by 2 bases, with 19 bases of the junction left unmatched. The CDR3 region has the DNA TGTGCCAGCAGCCTTCTCTATGCCAGGGGGAAACAAACCTACGAGCAGTACTTC. Its protein is CASSLLYARGKQTYEQYF.

This clone occurred a few times. The chain joins TRBV2 to TRBJ1-1, with TRBD1 identical over 10 bases. From germline, CDR1 is SNHLY and CDR2 FYNNEI. The CDR3 consists of 15 residues. Losses at the gene ends were 5 bases for V and 2 bases for J; bases not matched to a gene: 5. CDR3 sequence reads: CASSRDRGVNTEAFF. CDR3 DNA sequence: TGTGCCAGCAGTCGGGACAGGGGAGTAAACACTGAAGCTTTCTTT.

V is TRBV7-9 and J is TRBJ2-2, with D perhaps TRBD2 (6 bases). The CDR3 runs 16 residues. Looked up from germline, CDR1 is SEHNR and CDR2 is FQNEAQ (reference sequence). V was shortened by 8 bases and J by 4 bases, with 20 bases between the two germline ends. The CDR3 spells CASWGVQERPTGELFF. In nucleotides, the CDR3 is TGTGCCAGCTGGGGGGTACAGGAACGACCCACCGGGGAGCTGTTTTTT.

CDR3 nucleotide sequence: TGTGCCAGCAGTGAGGCGCGGGACCAGGCGGAGACCCAGTACTTC. It encodes CASSEARDQAETQYF. The rearrangement links TRBV28 to TRBJ2-5, with TRBD2 as a possible D gene (6 bases). There are 15 residues in the CDR3. Germline-derived CDR1 and CDR2 are MDHEN and SYDVKM. V lost 5 bases, J lost 5 bases, and 18 bases lay in between. Drawing the rest from reference TRBV28 and TRBJ2-5, the complete variable domain is DVKVTQSSRYLVKRTGEKVFLECVQDMDHENMFWYRQDPGLGLRLIYFSYDVKMKEKGDIPEGYSVSREKKERFSLILESASTNQTSMYLCASSEARDQAETQYFGPGTRLLVL.

The chain recombines TRBV5-1 with TRBJ2-1; tentative D call: TRBD2 (5 bases). V dropped 4 bases and J dropped 10 bases, with 18 bases sitting between them. The CDR3 contains 14 residues. Germline values: CDR1 SGHRS, CDR2 YFSETQ. The CDR3 reads CASSPRSGTGEQFF. CDR3 nucleotides: TGCGCCAGCAGCCCCCGCAGCGGCACTGGGGAGCAGTTCTTC.

This clone was found once. The chain links TRBV7-9 to TRBJ2-1; 9 nucleotides line up with TRBD2. J gave up 12 bases and V 1 base, and 16 bases lay outside the gene matches. The CDR3 has 17 residues. Germline CDR1 is SEHNR and CDR2 is FQNEAQ (reference sequence). The CDR3 sequence: CASSLDLTAGGPPGQFF. In nucleotides, the CDR3 is TGTGCCAGCAGCTTAGATCTTACGGCGGGAGGGCCCCCCGGGCAGTTCTTC. Drawing the rest from reference TRBV7-9 and TRBJ2-1, the complete variable domain is DTGVSQNPRHKITKRGQNVTFRCDPISEHNRLYWYRQTLGQGPEFLTYFQNEAQLEKSRLLSDRFSAERPKGSFSTLEIQRTEQGDSAMYLCASSLDLTAGGPPGQFFGPGTRLTVL.

This chain connects TRBV21-1 to TRBJ2-5; TRBD2, as called in the table, went unchecked against the DNA. TRBV21-1 is a pseudogene locus. The CDR3 extends over 15 amino acids. This chain's CDR3 is CASGVFSSGQETQYF. CDR3 coding DNA: TGTGCCAGCGGGGTCTTTTCTAGCGGTCAAGAGACCCAGTACTTC.

The chain carries TRBV27 and TRBJ2-7; D is possibly TRBD1 (6 bases). The length of the CDR3 is 14 residues. V was pared by 6 bases and J by 2 bases, with 14 bases between. The V gene's germline CDR1 is MNHEY and CDR2 SMNVEV (reference sequence). CDR3 DNA sequence: TGTGCCAGCAGCCCCGGGACAAAGACCTACGAGCAGTACTTC. Protein sequence: CASSPGTKTYEQYF.

The V gene is TRBV5-4, the J gene TRBJ2-1; 10 bases line up with TRBD1. The J segment lost 0 bases and the V segment lost 4 bases, leaving 4 bases of the junction unmatched. CDR1 is SGHNT, CDR2 YYREEE, per germline (reference sequence). This CDR3 spans 16 amino acids. In DNA form, the CDR3 reads TGTGCCAGCAGCCTGGGACAGGGGAGCTCCTACAATGAGCAGTTCTTC. Translating gives CASSLGQGSSYNEQFF. The full variable domain, in which reference TRBV5-4 and TRBJ2-1 provide the parts outside the CDR3, is ETGVTQSPTHLIKTRGQQVTLRCSSQSGHNTVSWYQQALGQGPQFIFQYYREEENGRGNFPPRFSGLQFPNYSSELNVNALELDDSALYLCASSLGQGSSYNEQFFGPGTRLTVL.

The chain combines TRBV7-6 with TRBJ2-7; tentatively, D is TRBD2 (5 bases). The V end lost 0 bases, the J end lost 2 bases, and 17 bases lay between the germline ends. In germline, CDR1 is SGHVS, CDR2 FNYEAQ. There are 17 residues in the CDR3. CDR3 coding DNA: TGTGCCAGCAGCTTAGCGATTAGGAGGTATGCGCCCTACGAGCAGTACTTC. This translates into CASSLAIRRYAPYEQYF.

V and J are TRBV5-8 and TRBJ1-1, with TRBD1 identical over 11 bases. V lost 4 bases, J lost 4 bases, and 6 bases stayed unmatched. The CDR3 is made up of 15 amino acids. Per germline, CDR1 SGHTS and CDR2 YDEGEE. The CDR3 bases are TGTGCCAGCAGCCCCGCGGGACAGGGGGGCACTGAAGCTTTCTTT. This translates into CASSPAGQGGTEAFF.